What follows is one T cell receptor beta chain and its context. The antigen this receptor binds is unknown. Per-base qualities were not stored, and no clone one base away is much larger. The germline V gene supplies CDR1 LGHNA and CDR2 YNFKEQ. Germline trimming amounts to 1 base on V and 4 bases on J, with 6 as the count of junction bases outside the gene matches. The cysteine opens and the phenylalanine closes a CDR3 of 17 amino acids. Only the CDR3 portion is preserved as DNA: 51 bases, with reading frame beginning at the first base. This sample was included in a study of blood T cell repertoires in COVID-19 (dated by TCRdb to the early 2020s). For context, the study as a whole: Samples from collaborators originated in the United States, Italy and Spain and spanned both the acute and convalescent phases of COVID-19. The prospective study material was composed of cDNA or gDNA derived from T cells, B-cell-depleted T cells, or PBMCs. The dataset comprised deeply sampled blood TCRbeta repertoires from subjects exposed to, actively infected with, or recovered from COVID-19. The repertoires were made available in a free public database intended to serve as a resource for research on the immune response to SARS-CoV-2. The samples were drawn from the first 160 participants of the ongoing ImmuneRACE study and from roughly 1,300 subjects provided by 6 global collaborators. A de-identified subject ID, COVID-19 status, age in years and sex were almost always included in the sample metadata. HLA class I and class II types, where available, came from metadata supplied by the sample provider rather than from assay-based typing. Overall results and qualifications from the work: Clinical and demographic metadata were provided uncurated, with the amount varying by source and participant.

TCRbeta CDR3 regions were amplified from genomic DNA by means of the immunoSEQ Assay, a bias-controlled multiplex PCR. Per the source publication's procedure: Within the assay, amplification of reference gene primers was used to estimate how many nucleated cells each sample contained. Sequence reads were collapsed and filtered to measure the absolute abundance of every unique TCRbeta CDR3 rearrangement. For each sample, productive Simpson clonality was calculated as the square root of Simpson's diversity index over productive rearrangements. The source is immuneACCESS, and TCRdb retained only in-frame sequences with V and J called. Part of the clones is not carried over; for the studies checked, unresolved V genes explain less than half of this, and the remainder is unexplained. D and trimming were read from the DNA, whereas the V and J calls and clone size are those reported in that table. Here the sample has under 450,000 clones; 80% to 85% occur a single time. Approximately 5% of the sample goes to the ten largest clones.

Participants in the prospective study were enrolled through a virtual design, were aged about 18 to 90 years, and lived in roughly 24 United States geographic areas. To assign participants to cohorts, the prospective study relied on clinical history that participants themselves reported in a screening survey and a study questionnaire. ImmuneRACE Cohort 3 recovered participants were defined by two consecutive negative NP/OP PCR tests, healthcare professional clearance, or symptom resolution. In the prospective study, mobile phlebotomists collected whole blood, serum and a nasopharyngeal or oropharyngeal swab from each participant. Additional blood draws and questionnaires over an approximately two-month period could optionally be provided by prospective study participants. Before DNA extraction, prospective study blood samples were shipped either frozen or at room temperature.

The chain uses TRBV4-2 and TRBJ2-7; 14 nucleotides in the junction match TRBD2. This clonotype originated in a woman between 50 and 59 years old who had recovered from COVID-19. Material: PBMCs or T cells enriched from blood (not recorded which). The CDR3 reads CASSQASGLAGGYEQYF. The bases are TGTGCCAGCAGCCAAGCCTCCGGACTAGCGGGAGGTTACGAGCAGTACTTC.